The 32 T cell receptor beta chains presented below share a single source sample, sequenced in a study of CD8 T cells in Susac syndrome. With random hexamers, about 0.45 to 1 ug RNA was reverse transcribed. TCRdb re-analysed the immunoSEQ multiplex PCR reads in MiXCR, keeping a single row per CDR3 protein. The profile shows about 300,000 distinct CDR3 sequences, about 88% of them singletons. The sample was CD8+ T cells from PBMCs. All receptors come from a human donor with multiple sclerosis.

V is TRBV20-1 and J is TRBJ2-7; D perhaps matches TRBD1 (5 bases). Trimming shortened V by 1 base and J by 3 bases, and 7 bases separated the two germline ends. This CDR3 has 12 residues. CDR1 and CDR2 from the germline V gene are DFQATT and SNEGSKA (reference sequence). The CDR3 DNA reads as TGCAGTGCTAGAGTCCAGGGCTACGAGCAGTACTTC. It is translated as CSARVQGYEQYF.

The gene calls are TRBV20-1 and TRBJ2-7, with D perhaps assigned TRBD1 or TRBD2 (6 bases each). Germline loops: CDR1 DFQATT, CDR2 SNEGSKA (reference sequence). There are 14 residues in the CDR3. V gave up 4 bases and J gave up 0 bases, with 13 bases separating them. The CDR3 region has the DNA TGCAGTGCTATAGGACGGGGGCTCTCCTACGAGCAGTACTTC. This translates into CSAIGRGLSYEQYF.

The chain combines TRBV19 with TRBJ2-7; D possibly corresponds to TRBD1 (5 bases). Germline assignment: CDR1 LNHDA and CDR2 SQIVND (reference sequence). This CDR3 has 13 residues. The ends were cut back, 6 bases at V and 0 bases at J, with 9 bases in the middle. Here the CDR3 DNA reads TGTGCCAGTAGCCCCAGGGACTCCTACGAGCAGTACTTC. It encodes CASSPRDSYEQYF.

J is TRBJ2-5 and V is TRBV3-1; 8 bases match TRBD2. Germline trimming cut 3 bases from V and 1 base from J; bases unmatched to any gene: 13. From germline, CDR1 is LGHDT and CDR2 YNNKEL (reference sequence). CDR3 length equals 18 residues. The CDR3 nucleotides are TGTGCCAGCAGCCAGTATCTTAGCGGGGACTTTACCCAAGAGACCCAGTACTTC. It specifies CASSQYLSGDFTQETQYF.

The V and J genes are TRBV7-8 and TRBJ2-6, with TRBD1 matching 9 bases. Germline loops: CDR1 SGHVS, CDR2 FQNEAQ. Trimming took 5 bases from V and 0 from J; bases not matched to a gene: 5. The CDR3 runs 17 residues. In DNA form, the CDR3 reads TGTGCCAGCAGCCTCGGGACAGGGCACTCTGGGGCCAACGTCCTGACTTTC. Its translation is CASSLGTGHSGANVLTF.

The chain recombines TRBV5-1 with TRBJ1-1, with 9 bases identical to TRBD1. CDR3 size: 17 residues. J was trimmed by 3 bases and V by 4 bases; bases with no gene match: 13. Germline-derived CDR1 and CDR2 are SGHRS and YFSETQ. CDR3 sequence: CASSRDFRDRDHTEAFF. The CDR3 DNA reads TGCGCCAGCAGCCGAGACTTCCGGGACAGGGATCACACTGAAGCTTTCTTT.

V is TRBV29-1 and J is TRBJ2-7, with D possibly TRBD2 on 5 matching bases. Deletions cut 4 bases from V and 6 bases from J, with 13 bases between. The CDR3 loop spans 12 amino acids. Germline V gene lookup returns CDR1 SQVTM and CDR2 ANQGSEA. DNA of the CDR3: TGCAGCGTTGCCCGGGATACGGGCGAGCAGTACTTC. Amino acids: CSVARDTGEQYF.

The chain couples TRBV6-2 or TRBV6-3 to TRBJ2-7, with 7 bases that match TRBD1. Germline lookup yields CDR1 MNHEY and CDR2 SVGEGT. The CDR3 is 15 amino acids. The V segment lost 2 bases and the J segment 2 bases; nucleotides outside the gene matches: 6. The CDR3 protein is CASSYGDSRAYEQYF. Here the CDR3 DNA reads TGTGCCAGCAGTTACGGGGACAGCCGAGCCTACGAGCAGTACTTC.

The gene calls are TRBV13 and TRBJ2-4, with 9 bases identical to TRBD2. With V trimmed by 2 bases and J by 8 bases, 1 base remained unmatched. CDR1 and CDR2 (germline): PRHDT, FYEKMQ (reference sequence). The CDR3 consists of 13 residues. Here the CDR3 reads CASSLIAGDIQYF. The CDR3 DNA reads TGTGCCAGCAGCTTAATAGCGGGGGACATTCAGTACTTC.

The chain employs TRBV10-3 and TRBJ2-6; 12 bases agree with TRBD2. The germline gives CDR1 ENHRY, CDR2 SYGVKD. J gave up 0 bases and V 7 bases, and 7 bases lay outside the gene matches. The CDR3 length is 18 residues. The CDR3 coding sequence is TGTGCCATCAACGCGGGACTAGCGGGTCCCTCTGGGGCCAACGTCCTGACTTTC. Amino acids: CAINAGLAGPSGANVLTF.

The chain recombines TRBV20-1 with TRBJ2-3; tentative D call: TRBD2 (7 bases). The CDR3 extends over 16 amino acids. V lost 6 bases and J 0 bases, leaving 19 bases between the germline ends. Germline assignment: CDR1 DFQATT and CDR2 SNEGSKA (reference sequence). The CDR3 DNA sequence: TGCAGTGCCCCGGGGGGCTGGATGTCGAGCACAGATACGCAGTATTTT. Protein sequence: CSAPGGWMSSTDTQYF.

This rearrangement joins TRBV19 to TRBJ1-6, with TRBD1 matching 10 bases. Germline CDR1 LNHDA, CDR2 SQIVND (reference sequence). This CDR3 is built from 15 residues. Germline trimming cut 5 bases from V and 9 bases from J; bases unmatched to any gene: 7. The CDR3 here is CASSPSDRGTSPLHF. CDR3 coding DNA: TGTGCCAGTAGTCCGTCGGACAGGGGGACTTCACCCCTCCACTTT.

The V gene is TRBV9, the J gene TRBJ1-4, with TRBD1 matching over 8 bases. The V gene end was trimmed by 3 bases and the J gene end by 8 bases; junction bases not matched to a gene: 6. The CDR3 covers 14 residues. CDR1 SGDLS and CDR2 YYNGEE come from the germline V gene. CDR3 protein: CASSAGGRGEKLFF. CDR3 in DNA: TGTGCCAGCAGCGCAGGGGGCCGAGGAGAAAAACTGTTTTTT. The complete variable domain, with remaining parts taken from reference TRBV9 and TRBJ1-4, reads DSGVTQTPKHLITATGQRVTLRCSPRSGDLSVYWYQQSLDQGLQFLIQYYNGEERAKGNILERFSAQQFPDLHSELNLSSLELGDSALYFCASSAGGRGEKLFFGSGTQLSVL.

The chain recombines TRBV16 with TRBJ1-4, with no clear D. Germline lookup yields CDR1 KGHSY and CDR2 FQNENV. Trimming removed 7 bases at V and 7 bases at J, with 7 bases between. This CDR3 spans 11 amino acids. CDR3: CASTDTEKLFF. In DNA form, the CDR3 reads TGTGCCAGCACCGATACTGAAAAACTGTTTTTT. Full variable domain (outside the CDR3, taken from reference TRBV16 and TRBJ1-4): GEEVAQTPKHLVRGEGQKAKLYCAPIKGHSYVFWYQQVLKNEFKFLISFQNENVFDETGMPKERFSAKCLPNSPCSLEIQATKLEDSAVYFCASTDTEKLFFGSGTQLSVL.

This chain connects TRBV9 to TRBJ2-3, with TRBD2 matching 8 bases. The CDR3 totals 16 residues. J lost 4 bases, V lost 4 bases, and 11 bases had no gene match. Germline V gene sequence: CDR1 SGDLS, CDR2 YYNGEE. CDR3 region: CASSPWGGGLSDTQYF. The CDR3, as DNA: TGTGCCAGCAGCCCATGGGGCGGGGGGCTCTCAGATACGCAGTATTTT. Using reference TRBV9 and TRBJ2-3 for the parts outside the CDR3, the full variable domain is DSGVTQTPKHLITATGQRVTLRCSPRSGDLSVYWYQQSLDQGLQFLIQYYNGEERAKGNILERFSAQQFPDLHSELNLSSLELGDSALYFCASSPWGGGLSDTQYFGPGTRLTVL.

The chain's CDR3 is CASSPSGLAGASEQYF. DNA of the CDR3: TGTGCCAGCAGCCCATCCGGACTAGCGGGGGCAAGCGAGCAGTACTTC. V and J are TRBV3-1 and TRBJ2-7; 13 bases match TRBD2. This CDR3 has 16 residues. Losses at the gene ends were 4 bases for V and 6 bases for J; bases not matched to a gene: 9. CDR1 is LGHDT, CDR2 YNNKEL, per germline (reference sequence).

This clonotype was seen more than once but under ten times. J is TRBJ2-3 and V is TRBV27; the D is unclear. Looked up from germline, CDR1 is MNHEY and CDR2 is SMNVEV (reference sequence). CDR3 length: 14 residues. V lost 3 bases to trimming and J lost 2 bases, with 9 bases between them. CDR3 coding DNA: TGTGCCAGCAGTTTTACTTCCTCCACAGATACGCAGTATTTT. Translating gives CASSFTSSTDTQYF.

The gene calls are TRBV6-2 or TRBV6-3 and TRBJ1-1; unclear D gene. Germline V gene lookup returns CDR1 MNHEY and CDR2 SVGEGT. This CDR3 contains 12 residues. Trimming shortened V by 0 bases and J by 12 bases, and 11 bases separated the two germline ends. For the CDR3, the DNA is TGTGCCAGCAGTTACTCGGCAGGCCATCCTTTCTTT. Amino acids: CASSYSAGHPFF.

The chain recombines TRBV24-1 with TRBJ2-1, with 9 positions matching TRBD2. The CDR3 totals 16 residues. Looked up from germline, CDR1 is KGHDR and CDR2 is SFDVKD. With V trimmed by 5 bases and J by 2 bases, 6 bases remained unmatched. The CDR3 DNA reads TGTGCCACCAGTGCTACGACTAGCGGTCCCTACAATGAGCAGTTCTTC. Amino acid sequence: CATSATTSGPYNEQFF.

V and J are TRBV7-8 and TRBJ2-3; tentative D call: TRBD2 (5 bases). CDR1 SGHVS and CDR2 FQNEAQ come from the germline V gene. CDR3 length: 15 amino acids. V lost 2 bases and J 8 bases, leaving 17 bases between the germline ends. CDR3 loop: CASSLSWEQAATQYF. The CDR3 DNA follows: TGTGCCAGCAGCTTAAGCTGGGAGCAAGCGGCTACGCAGTATTTT.

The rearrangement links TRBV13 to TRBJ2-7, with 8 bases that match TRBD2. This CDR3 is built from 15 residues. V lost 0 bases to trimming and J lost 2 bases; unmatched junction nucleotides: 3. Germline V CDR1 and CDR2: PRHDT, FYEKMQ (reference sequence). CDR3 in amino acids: CASSLGGLVAYEQYF. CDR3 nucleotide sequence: TGTGCCAGCAGCTTAGGGGGACTAGTTGCCTACGAGCAGTACTTC.

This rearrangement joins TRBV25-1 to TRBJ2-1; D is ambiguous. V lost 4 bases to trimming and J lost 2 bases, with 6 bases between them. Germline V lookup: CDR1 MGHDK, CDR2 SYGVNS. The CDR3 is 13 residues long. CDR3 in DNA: TGTGCCAGCAGTGGCAGTACCTACAATGAGCAGTTCTTC. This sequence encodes CASSGSTYNEQFF.

CDR3 nucleotide sequence: TGTGCCAGCAGCCGAGAAGCGGGGGGGCCGGAAGATACGCAGTATTTT. Translating it yields CASSREAGGPEDTQYF. This chain links TRBV7-2 with TRBJ2-3, with TRBD2 matching 10 bases. This CDR3 is 16 amino acids long. The germline V gene has CDR1 SGHTA and CDR2 FQGNSA. The junction had 10 bases not matched to a gene; V was cut back by 5 bases and J by 5 bases.

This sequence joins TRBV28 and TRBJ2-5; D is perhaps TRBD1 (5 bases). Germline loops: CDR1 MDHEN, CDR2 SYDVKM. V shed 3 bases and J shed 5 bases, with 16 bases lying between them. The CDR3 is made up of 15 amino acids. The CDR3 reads CASSLGQALRETQYF. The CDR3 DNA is TGTGCCAGCAGTTTGGGGCAGGCGCTTCGGGAGACCCAGTACTTC.

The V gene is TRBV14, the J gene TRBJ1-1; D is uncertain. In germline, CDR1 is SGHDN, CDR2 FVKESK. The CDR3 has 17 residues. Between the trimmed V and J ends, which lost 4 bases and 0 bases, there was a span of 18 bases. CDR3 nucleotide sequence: TGTGCCAGCAGCCCGCCAGGTGACCTCTACATGAACACTGAAGCTTTCTTT. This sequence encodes CASSPPGDLYMNTEAFF.

CDR3 DNA: TGTGCCATCGGAAGTGTAGCCGGGACAAGCTACAATGAGCAGTTCTTC. Its protein is CAIGSVAGTSYNEQFF. The chain is built from TRBV10-3 and TRBJ2-1; possibly TRBD1 for D (6 bases). Germline V gene lookup returns CDR1 ENHRY and CDR2 SYGVKD. This CDR3 is 16 amino acids long. V gave up 8 bases and J gave up 3 bases, with 20 bases separating them.

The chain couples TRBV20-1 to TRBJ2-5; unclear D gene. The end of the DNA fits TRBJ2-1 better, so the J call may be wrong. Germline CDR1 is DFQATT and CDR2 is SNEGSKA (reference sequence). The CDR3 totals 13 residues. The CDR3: CSANHFRCQVQFF. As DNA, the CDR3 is TGCAGTGCCAACCACTTCCGCTGTCAAGTCCAGTTCTTC.

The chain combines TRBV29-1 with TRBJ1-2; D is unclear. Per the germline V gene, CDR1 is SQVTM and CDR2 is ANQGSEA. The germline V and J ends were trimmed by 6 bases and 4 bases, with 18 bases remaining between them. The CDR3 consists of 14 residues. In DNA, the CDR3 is TGCAGCGTAAGGAAGGGTGACACAACCTATGGCTACACCTTC. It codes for CSVRKGDTTYGYTF.

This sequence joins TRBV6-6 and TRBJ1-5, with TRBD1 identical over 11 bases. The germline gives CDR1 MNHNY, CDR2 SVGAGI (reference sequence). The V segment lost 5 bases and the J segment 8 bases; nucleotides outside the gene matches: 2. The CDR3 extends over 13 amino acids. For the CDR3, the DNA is TGTGCCAGCAGTCCGGGACAGGGGGAGCCCCAGCATTTT. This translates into CASSPGQGEPQHF.

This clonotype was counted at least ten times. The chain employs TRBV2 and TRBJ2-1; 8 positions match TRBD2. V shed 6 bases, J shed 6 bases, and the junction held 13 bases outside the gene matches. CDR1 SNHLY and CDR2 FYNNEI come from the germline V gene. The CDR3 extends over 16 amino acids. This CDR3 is CASSTEPAGVFNEQFF. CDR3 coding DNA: TGTGCCAGCAGCACAGAGCCAGCGGGAGTTTTCAATGAGCAGTTCTTC.

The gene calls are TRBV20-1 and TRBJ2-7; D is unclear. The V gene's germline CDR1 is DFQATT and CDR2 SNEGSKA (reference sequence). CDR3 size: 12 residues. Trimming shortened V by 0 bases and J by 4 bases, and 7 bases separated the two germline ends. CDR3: CSAREGVYEQYF. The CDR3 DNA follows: TGCAGTGCTAGAGAGGGCGTGTACGAGCAGTACTTC.

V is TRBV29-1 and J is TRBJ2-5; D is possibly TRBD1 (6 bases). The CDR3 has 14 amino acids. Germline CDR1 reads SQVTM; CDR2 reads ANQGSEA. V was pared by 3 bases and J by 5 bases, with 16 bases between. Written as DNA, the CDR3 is TGCAGCGTTGACGGAAGGGGGTTAGGGGAGACCCAGTACTTC. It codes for CSVDGRGLGETQYF.